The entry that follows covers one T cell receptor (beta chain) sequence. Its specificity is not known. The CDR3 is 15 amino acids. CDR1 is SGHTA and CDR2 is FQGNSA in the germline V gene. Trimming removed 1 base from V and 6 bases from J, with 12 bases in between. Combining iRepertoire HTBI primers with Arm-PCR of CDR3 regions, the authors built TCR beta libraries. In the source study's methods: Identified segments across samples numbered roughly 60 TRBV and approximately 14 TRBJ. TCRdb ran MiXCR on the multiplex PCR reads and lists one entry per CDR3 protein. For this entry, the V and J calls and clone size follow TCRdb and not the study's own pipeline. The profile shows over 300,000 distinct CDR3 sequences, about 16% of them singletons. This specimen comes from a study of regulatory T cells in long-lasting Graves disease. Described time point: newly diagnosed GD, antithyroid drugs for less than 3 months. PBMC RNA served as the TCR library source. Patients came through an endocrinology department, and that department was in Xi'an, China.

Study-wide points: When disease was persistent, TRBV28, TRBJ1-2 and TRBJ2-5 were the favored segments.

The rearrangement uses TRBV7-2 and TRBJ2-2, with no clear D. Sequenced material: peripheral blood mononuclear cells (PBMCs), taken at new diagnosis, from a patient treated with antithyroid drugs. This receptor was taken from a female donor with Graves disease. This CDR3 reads CASSLGQLISGELFF. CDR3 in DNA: TGTGCCAGCAGCTTAGGGCAGCTTATTTCCGGGGAGCTGTTTTTT.